The clone carrying this TCR beta chain was found a few times. These data originate in a study of beta chain features in type 1 diabetes. The CDR3 sequence is 13 residues long. V dropped 1 base and J dropped 5 bases, with 9 bases sitting between them. Germline CDR1 and CDR2: SGHTS and YDEGEE. Every bit of the isolated RNA underwent reverse transcription, so sequencing read expressed TCRB transcripts. Method: immunoSEQ multiplex PCR; TCRdb's copy keeps in-frame clones and lacks some. The data show fewer than 250,000 clones, 13% to 15% seen once. What was sequenced was naive CD4+ T cells from blood. The TCR was taken from a woman in her 40s in good health. This chain links TRBV5-8 with TRBJ1-2; possibly TRBD1 for D (5 bases). This CDR3 is CASSLSGKYGYTF. As DNA, the CDR3 is TGTGCCAGCAGCTTGTCAGGGAAGTATGGCTACACCTTC.